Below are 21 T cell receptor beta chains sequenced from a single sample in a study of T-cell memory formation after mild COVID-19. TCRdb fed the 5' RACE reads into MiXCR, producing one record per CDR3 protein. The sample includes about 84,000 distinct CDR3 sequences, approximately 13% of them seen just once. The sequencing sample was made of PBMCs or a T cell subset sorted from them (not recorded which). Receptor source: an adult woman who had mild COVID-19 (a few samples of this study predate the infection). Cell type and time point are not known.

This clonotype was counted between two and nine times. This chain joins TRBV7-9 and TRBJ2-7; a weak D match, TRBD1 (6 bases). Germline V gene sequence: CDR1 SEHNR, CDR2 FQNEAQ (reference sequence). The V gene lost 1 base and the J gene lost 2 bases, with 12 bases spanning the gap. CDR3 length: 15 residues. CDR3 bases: TGTGCCAGCAGCTTAGATGCAGGGGTTGCCTACGAGCAGTACTTC. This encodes CASSLDAGVAYEQYF.

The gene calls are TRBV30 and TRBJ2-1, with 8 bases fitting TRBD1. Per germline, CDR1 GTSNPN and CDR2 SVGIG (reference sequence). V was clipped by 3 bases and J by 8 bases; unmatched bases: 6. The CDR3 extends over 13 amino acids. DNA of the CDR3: TGTGCCTGGAGCCATCAACAGGGGGATGAGCAGTTCTTC. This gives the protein CAWSHQQGDEQFF.

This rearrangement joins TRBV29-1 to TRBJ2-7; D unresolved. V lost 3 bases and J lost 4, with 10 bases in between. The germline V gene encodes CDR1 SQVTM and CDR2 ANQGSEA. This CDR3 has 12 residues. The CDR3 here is CSVEFARYEQYF. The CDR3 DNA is TGCAGCGTTGAGTTTGCGAGGTACGAGCAGTACTTC.

Here the CDR3 reads CASSLGTSEGDTQYF. The CDR3 coding sequence is TGCGCCAGCAGCTTGGGGACTAGCGAGGGAGATACGCAGTATTTT. This chain connects TRBV5-1 to TRBJ2-3; the match to TRBD2 covers 9 bases. Per the germline V gene, CDR1 is SGHRS and CDR2 is YFSETQ. This CDR3 has 15 amino acids. The V gene end was trimmed by 0 bases and the J gene end by 5 bases; junction bases not matched to a gene: 4.

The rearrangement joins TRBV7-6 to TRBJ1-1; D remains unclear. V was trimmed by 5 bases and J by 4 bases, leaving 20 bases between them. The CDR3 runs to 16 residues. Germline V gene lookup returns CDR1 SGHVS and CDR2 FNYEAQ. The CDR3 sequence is CASSRSGVVGVTEAFF. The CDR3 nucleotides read TGTGCCAGCAGCCGATCCGGGGTAGTAGGCGTCACTGAAGCTTTCTTT.

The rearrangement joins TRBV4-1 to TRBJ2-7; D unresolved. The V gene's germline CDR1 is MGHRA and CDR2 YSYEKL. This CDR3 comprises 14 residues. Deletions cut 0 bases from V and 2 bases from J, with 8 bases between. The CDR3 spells CASSQEDNAYEQYF. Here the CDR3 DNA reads TGCGCCAGCAGCCAAGAAGACAATGCCTACGAGCAGTACTTC.

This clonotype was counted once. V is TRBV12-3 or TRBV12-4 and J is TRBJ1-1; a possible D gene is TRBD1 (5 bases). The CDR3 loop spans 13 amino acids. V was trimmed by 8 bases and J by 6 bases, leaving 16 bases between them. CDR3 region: CASCLGGGSEAFF. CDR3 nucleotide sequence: TGTGCCAGCTGCCTTGGGGGAGGCTCTGAAGCTTTCTTT.

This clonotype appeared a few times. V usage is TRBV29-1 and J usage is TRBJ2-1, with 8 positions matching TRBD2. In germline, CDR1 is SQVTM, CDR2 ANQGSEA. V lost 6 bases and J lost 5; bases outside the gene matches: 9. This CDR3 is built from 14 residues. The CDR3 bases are TGCAGCGTCTCAGCGGGAGCTCTCGACAATGAGCAGTTCTTC. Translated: CSVSAGALDNEQFF.

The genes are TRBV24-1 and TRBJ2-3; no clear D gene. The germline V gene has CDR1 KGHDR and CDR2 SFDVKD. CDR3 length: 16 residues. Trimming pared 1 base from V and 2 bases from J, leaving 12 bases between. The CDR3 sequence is CATSDLGPSATDTQYF. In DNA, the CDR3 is TGTGCCACCAGTGATTTAGGGCCCTCAGCCACAGATACGCAGTATTTT.

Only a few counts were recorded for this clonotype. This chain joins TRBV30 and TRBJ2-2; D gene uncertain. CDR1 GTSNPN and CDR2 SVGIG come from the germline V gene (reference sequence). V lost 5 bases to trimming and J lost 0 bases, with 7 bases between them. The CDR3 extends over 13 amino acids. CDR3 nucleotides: TGTGCCTGGTCCAGACCGAACACCGGGGAGCTGTTTTTT. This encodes CAWSRPNTGELFF.

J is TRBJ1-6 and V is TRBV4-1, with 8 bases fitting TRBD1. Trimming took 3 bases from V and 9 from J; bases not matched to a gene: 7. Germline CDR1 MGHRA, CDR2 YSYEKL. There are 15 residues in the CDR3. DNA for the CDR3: TGCGCCAGCAGCCAGATTTCCGGGACAGGTTCACCCCTCCACTTT. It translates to CASSQISGTGSPLHF.

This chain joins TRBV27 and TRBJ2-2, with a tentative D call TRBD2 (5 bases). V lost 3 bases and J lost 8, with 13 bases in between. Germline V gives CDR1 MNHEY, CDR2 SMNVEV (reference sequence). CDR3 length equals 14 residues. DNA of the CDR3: TGTGCCAGCAGTTTCGACGGGGAAGGTGGGGAGCTGTTTTTT. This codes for CASSFDGEGGELFF.

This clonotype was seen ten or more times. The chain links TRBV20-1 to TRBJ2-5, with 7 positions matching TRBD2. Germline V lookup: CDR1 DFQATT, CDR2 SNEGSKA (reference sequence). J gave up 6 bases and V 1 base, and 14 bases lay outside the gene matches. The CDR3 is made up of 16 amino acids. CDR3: CSARVFEREGGKTQYF. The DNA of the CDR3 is TGCAGTGCTAGAGTTTTCGAGAGGGAGGGTGGGAAGACCCAGTACTTC.

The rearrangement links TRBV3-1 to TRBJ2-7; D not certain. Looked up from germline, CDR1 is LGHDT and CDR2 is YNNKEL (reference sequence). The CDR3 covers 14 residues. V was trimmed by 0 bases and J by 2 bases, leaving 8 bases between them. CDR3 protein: CASSQDDVAYEQYF. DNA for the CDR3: TGTGCCAGCAGCCAAGATGACGTCGCCTACGAGCAGTACTTC.

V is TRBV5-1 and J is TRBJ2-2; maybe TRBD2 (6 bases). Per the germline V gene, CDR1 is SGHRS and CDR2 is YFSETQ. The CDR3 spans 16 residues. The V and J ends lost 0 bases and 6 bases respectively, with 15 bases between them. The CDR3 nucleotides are TGCGCCAGCAGCTTGGTAGGGCTAGCGAGCCCCGGGGAGCTGTTTTTT. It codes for CASSLVGLASPGELFF.

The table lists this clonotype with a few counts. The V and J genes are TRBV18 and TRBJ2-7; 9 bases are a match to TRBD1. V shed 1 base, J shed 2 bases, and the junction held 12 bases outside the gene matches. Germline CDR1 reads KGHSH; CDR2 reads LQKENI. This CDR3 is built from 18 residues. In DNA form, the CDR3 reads TGTGCCAGCTCACCACAGAATTCGTGGGACAGGGAACCCTACGAGCAGTACTTC. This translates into CASSPQNSWDREPYEQYF.

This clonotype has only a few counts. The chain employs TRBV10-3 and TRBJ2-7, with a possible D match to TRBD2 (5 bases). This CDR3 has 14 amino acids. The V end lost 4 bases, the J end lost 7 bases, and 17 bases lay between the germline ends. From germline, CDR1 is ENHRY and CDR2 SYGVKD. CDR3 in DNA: TGTGCCATCAGTGTAGAGGTCGGGGTTTGGGAGCAGTACTTC. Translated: CAISVEVGVWEQYF.

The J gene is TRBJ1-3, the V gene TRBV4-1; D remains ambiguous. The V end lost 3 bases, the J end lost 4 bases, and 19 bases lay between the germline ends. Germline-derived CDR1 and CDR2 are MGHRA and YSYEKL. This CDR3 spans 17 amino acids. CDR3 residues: CASSHSPPGSAGNTIYF. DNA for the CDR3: TGCGCCAGCAGCCATTCTCCCCCGGGAAGCGCAGGAAACACCATATATTTT.

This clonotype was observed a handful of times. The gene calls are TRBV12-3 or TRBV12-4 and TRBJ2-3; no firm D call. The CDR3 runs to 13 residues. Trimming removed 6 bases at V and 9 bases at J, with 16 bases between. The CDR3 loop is CASSLADKETQYF. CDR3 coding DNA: TGTGCCAGCAGCCTTGCAGACAAGGAGACGCAGTATTTT.

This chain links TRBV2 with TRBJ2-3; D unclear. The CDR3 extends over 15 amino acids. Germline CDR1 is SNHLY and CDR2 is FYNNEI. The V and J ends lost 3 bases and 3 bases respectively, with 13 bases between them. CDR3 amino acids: CASSDPPFGTDTQYF. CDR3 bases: TGTGCCAGCAGTGACCCCCCCTTTGGGACAGATACGCAGTATTTT.

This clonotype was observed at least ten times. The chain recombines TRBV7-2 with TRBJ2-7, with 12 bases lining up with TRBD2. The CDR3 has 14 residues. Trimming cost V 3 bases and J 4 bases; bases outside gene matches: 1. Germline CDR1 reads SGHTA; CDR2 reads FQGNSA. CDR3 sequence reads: CASSLGLAGYEQYF. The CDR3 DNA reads TGTGCCAGCAGCTTGGGACTAGCGGGTTACGAGCAGTACTTC. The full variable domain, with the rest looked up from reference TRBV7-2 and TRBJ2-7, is GAGVSQSPSNKVTEKGKDVELRCDPISGHTALYWYRQSLGQGLEFLIYFQGNSAPDKSGLPSDRFSAERTGGSVSTLTIQRTQQEDSAVYLCASSLGLAGYEQYFGPGTRLTVT.